These 17 T cell receptor beta chains share one sample of origin, sequenced in a study of blood T cell repertoires in COVID-19. Clones were read by immunoSEQ multiplex PCR, and TCRdb kept only the in-frame ones, dropping some. Of over 150,000 clones detected, around 80% appear once; the ten largest clones hold 8.1%. Sequencing was done on a sample of peripheral blood. All receptors come from a man aged 55 to 70 with acute or convalescent COVID-19.

This clone was counted once. This sequence joins TRBV4-1 and TRBJ2-7, with D tentatively TRBD1 (6 bases). V was shortened by 2 bases and J by 5 bases, with 16 bases between the two germline ends. Germline-derived CDR1 and CDR2 are MGHRA and YSYEKL. The CDR3 has 15 amino acids. The CDR3 protein is CASSQIGGRGNEQYF. As DNA, the CDR3 is TGCGCCAGCAGCCAAATCGGCGGCAGGGGCAACGAGCAGTACTTC.

The chain links TRBV24-1 to TRBJ2-1; D is perhaps TRBD1 (5 bases). The CDR3 totals 14 residues. Germline CDR1 reads KGHDR; CDR2 reads SFDVKD. Trimming left V 7 bases short and J 4 bases short, with 13 bases between. CDR3 bases: TGTGCCACCAGGGGGCCAAATAGTTACAATGAGCAGTTCTTC. Translation gives CATRGPNSYNEQFF.

The table lists this clone with a count of one. The chain uses TRBV7-3 and TRBJ1-1; a weak D match, TRBD1 (5 bases). CDR1 and CDR2 (germline): SGHTA, FQGTGA. This CDR3 is 15 amino acids long. V was shortened by 1 base and J by 1 base, with 10 bases between the two germline ends. The CDR3 sequence is CASSLIDRKNTEAFF. CDR3 DNA sequence: TGTGCCAGCAGCTTAATAGACAGAAAGAACACTGAAGCTTTCTTT.

This clone was seen more than once but under ten times. J is TRBJ2-5 and V is TRBV7-9, with 7 bases matching TRBD1. The CDR3 covers 14 residues. Germline-derived CDR1 and CDR2 are SEHNR and FQNEAQ (reference sequence). The trim removed 4 bases at V and 2 bases at J, leaving 4 bases unmatched. The CDR3 DNA is TGTGCCAGCAGCTCCGACAGGGCACAAGAGACCCAGTACTTC. Residues: CASSSDRAQETQYF.

The chain combines TRBV24-1 with TRBJ2-1; tentatively, D is TRBD1 (6 bases). The V end lost 7 bases, the J end lost 6 bases, and 12 bases lay between the germline ends. The germline V gene has CDR1 KGHDR and CDR2 SFDVKD. The length of the CDR3 is 13 residues. The CDR3 DNA follows: TGTGCCACCAGCGACAGGTTTGCCAATGAGCAGTTCTTC. This translates into CATSDRFANEQFF.

On this clone itself: Other nucleotide sequences from this sample produce the same CDR3. The rearrangement joins TRBV6-5 to TRBJ1-1, with D unresolved. V lost 4 bases and J 2 bases, leaving 8 bases between the germline ends. Germline CDR1 and CDR2: MNHEY and SVGAGI. CDR3 length equals 13 residues. CDR3 nucleotide sequence: TGTGCCAGCAGTTTGACGGGTAACACTGAAGCTTTCTTT. This encodes CASSLTGNTEAFF.

This clone turned up a few times. The V gene is TRBV6-5, the J gene TRBJ1-5, with unresolved D. Trimming removed 10 bases at V and 2 bases at J, with 6 bases between. The length of the CDR3 is 11 residues. Germline V gives CDR1 MNHEY, CDR2 SVGAGI. Here the CDR3 reads CATQGNQPQHF. In DNA, the CDR3 is TGTGCCACCCAGGGCAATCAGCCCCAGCATTTT.

CDR3 protein: CASSARDRGPTNNSPLHF. The CDR3 coding sequence is TGTGCCAGCAGCGCCCGGGACAGGGGCCCCACCAATAATTCACCCCTCCACTTT. The V and J genes are TRBV11-2 and TRBJ1-6, with 10 bases matching TRBD1. CDR1 is SGHAT and CDR2 is FQNNGV in the germline V gene. CDR3 length equals 18 residues. V lost 5 bases, J lost 5 bases, and 12 bases stayed unmatched.

This clone has just one count. The J gene is TRBJ1-2, the V gene TRBV6-4; D might be TRBD1 (6 bases). V gave up 5 bases and J gave up 7 bases, with 26 bases separating them. The CDR3 spans 17 residues. Germline loops: CDR1 MRHNA, CDR2 SNTAGT. The CDR3 sequence: CASSPRGAVPIPAGYTF. Written as DNA, the CDR3 is TGTGCCAGCAGTCCCCGGGGGGCAGTTCCGATTCCTGCTGGCTACACCTTC.

V usage is TRBV30 and J usage is TRBJ2-3, with 9 bases that match TRBD1. Trimming took 2 bases from V and 0 from J; bases not matched to a gene: 6. The CDR3 extends over 16 amino acids. CDR1 GTSNPN and CDR2 SVGIG come from the germline V gene (reference sequence). The CDR3 DNA follows: TGTGCCTGGAGTAAAGGGACAGGGAGAAGCACAGATACGCAGTATTTT. Protein product: CAWSKGTGRSTDTQYF.

The DNA of the CDR3 is TGTGCCAGCAGCGCCTCGACAGGGCTCAACACAGATACGCAGTATTTT. Its protein product is CASSASTGLNTDTQYF. The J gene is TRBJ2-3, the V gene TRBV9; the match to TRBD1 covers 7 bases. V dropped 3 bases and J dropped 2; count of bases not matched to a gene: 9. CDR3 length: 16 amino acids. From germline, CDR1 is SGDLS and CDR2 YYNGEE. Using reference TRBV9 and TRBJ2-3 for the parts outside the CDR3, the full variable domain is DSGVTQTPKHLITATGQRVTLRCSPRSGDLSVYWYQQSLDQGLQFLIQYYNGEERAKGNILERFSAQQFPDLHSELNLSSLELGDSALYFCASSASTGLNTDTQYFGPGTRLTVL.

The chain links TRBV11-2 to TRBJ2-5; 8 positions agree with TRBD2. Trimming cost V 0 bases and J 5 bases; bases outside gene matches: 5. The germline V gene encodes CDR1 SGHAT and CDR2 FQNNGV. The CDR3 totals 15 residues. The CDR3 sequence is CASSLDPRGGETQYF. For the CDR3, the DNA is TGTGCCAGCAGCTTAGATCCCCGGGGGGGCGAGACCCAGTACTTC. The full variable domain, with the rest looked up from reference TRBV11-2 and TRBJ2-5, is EAGVAQSPRYKIIEKRQSVAFWCNPISGHATLYWYQQILGQGPKLLIQFQNNGVVDDSQLPKDRFSAERLKGVDSTLKIQPAKLEDSAVYLCASSLDPRGGETQYFGPGTRLLVL.

V gene TRBV19 combines with J gene TRBJ2-3; 7 nucleotides line up with TRBD2. The ends lost 4 bases at V and 3 bases at J; junction bases unmatched: 7. The CDR3 is 15 residues long. Germline CDR1 reads LNHDA; CDR2 reads SQIVND (reference sequence). For the CDR3, the DNA is TGTGCCAGTAGTACCCGAGCGGGGAAGACAGATACGCAGTATTTT. Translating it yields CASSTRAGKTDTQYF. The complete variable domain, with remaining parts taken from reference TRBV19 and TRBJ2-3, reads DGGITQSPKYLFRKEGQNVTLSCEQNLNHDAMYWYRQDPGQGLRLIYYSQIVNDFQKGDIAEGYSVSREKKESFPLTVTSAQKNPTAFYLCASSTRAGKTDTQYFGPGTRLTVL.

The chain is built from TRBV7-8 and TRBJ2-1; perhaps TRBD2 as D (5 bases). Germline V gene sequence: CDR1 SGHVS, CDR2 FQNEAQ. V was pared by 0 bases and J by 3 bases, with 15 bases between. The CDR3 covers 17 residues. CDR3 residues: CASSLARAGNLYNEQFF. The CDR3 DNA reads TGTGCCAGCAGCTTAGCGCGGGCAGGCAACCTCTACAATGAGCAGTTCTTC.

The chain recombines TRBV25-1 with TRBJ2-3; 13 nucleotides align to TRBD2. V trimming: 4 bases; J trimming: 2 bases; junction bases outside the gene matches: 3. From germline, CDR1 is MGHDK and CDR2 SYGVNS. The CDR3 spans 16 residues. This chain's CDR3 is CASSVLAGGPTDTQYF. The CDR3 DNA follows: TGTGCCAGCAGTGTACTAGCGGGGGGGCCCACAGATACGCAGTATTTT.

V usage is TRBV18 and J usage is TRBJ2-7; weak D call: TRBD1 (5 bases). The J call is uncertain, as TRBJ2-1 better fits the DNA end. The CDR3 is made up of 15 amino acids. Per germline, CDR1 KGHSH and CDR2 LQKENI. The chain's CDR3 is CASSPQGKMYNEQFF. CDR3 in DNA: TGTGCCAGCTCACCACAGGGGAAGATGTACAATGAGCAGTTCTTC.

This rearrangement joins TRBV10-3 to TRBJ1-1, with TRBD1 matching 7 bases. J lost 2 bases, V lost 0 bases, and 6 bases had no gene match. CDR3 size: 16 residues. The V gene's germline CDR1 is ENHRY and CDR2 SYGVKD. The CDR3 DNA sequence: TGTGCCATCAGTGAGTCTGGACAGGAGTTTAACACTGAAGCTTTCTTT. Translation gives CAISESGQEFNTEAFF.